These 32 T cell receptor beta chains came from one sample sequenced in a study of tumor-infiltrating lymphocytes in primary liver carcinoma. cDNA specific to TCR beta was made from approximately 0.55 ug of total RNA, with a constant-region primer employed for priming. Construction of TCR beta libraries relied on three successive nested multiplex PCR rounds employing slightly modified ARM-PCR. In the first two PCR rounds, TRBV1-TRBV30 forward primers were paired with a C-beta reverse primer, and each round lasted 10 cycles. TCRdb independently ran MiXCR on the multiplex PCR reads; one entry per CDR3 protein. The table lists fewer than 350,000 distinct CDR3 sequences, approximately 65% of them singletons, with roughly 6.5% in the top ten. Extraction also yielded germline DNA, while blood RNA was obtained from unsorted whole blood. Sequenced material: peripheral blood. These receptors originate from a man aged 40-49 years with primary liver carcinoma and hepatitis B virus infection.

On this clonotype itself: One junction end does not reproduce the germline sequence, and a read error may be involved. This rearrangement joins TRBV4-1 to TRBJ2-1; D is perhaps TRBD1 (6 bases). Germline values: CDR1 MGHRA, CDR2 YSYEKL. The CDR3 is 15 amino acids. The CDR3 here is CASSQVGQHYNGQFF. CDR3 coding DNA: TGCGCCAGCAGCCAAGTGGGACAACACTACAATGGGCAGTTCTTC.

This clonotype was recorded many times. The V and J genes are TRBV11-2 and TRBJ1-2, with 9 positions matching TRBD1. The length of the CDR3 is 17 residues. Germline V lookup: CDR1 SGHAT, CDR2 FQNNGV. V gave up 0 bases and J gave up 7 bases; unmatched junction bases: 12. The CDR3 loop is CASSLDLSGQGLGGYTF. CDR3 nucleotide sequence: TGTGCCAGCAGCTTAGATCTGTCGGGACAGGGCCTGGGTGGCTACACCTTC.

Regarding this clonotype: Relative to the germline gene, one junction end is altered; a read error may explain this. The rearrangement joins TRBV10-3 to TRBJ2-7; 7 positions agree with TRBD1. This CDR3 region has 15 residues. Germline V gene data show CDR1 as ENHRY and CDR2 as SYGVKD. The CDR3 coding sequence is TGTACCATCAGAGGTAGGGACAGTAACTCCTACGAGCAGTACTTC. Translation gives CTIRGRDSNSYEQYF.

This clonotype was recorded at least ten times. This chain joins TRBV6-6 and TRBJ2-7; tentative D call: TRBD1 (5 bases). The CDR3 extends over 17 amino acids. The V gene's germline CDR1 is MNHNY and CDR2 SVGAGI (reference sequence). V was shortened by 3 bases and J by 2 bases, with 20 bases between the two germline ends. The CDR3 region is CASSYLGHTYRPYEQYF. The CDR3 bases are TGTGCCAGCAGTTATCTCGGACACACCTACCGACCCTACGAGCAGTACTTC.

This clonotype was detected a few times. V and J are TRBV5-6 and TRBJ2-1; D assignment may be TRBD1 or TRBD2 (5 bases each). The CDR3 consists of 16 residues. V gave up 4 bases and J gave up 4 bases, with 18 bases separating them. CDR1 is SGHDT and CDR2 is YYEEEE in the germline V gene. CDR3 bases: TGTGCCAGCAGCCCGGACACCGGGGTGGGGTACAATGAGCAGTTCTTC. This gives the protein CASSPDTGVGYNEQFF.

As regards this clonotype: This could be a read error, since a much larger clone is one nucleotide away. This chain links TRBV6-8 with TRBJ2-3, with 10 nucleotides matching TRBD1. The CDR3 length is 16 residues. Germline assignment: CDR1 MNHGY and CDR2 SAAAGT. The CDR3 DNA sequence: TGTACCAGCAGTTACGAGGGACAGGGGAGGCCAGATACGCAGTATTTT. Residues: CTSSYEGQGRPDTQYF.

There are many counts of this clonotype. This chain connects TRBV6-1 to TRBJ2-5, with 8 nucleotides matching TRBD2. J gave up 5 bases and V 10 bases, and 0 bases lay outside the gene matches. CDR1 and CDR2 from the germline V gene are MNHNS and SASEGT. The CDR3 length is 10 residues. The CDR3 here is CATGGETQYF. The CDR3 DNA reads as TGTGCCACGGGGGGGGAGACCCAGTACTTC.

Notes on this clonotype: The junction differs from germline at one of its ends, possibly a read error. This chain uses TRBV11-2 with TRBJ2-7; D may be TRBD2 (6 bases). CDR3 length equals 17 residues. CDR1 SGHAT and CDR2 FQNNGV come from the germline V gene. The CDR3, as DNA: TGTGCCAGCACATCTCTTCCCGGGTCGCGGGGCCCCTATGAGCAGTACTTC. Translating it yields CASTSLPGSRGPYEQYF. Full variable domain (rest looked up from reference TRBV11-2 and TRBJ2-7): EAGVAQSPRYKIIEKRQSVAFWCNPISGHATLYWYQQILGQGPKLLIQFQNNGVVDDSQLPKDRFSAERLKGVDSTLKIQPAKLEDSAVYLCASTSLPGSRGPYEQYFGPGTRLTVT.

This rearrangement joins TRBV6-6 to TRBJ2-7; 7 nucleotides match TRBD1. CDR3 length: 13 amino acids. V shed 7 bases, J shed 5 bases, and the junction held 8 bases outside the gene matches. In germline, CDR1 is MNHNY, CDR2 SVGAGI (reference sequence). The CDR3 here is CASTLQGSDEQYF. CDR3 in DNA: TGTGCCAGCACTCTACAGGGGTCAGACGAGCAGTACTTC.

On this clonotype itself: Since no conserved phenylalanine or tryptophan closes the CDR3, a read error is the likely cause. The chain's CDR3 is CASTARAASHEQYI. In DNA, the CDR3 is TGTGCCAGCACCGCCCGGGCCGCCAGTCATGAGCAGTACATC. The chain combines TRBV12-3 or TRBV12-4 with TRBJ2-7; D call uncertain. The V end was cut by 7 bases, the J end by 7 bases, with 20 bases between. There are 14 residues in the CDR3.

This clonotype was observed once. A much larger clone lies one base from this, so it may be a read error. The CDR3 loop is CASSLFPRCNEQYF. CDR3 sequence (DNA): TGTGCCAGCAGCTTGTTCCCACGCTGCAACGAGCAGTACTTC. The chain carries TRBV5-6 and TRBJ2-7; D remains unclear. The germline gives CDR1 SGHDT, CDR2 YYEEEE. Trimming cost V 1 base and J 5 bases, with 13 bases left between them. This CDR3 spans 14 amino acids.

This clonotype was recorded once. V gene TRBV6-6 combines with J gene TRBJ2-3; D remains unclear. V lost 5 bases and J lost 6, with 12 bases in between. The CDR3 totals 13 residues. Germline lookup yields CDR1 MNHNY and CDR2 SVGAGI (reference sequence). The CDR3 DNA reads TGTGCCAGCAGTCGCATGAGTGGGGATACGCAGTATTTT. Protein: CASSRMSGDTQYF.

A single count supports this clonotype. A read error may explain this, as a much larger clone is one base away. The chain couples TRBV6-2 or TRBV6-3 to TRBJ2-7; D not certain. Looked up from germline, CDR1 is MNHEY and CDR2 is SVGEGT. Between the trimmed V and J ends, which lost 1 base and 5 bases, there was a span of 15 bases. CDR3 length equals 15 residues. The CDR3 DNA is TGTGCCAGCAGTTACTGGGAATCCCATCGGGACGAGCAGTACTTC. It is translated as CASSYWESHRDEQYF.

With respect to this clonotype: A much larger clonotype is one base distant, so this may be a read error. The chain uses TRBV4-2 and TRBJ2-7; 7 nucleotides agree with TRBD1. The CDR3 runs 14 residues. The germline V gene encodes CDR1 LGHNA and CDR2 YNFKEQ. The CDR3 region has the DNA TGTCCCAGCAGCCGAGACAGGGATGACAGAGCTTGGGACTTC. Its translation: CPSSRDRDDRAWDF.

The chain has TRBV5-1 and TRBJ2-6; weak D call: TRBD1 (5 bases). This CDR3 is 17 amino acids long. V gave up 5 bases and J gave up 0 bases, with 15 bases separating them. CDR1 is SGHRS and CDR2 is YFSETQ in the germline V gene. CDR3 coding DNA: TGCGCCAGCAGAATTGAAAGGGGCCTCTCTGGGGCCAACGTCCTGACTTTC. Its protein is CASRIERGLSGANVLTF.

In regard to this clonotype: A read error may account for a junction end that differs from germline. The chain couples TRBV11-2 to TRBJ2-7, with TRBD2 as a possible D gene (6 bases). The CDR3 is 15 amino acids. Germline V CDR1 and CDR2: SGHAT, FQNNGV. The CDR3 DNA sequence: TGTGCCAGTAGCTTAGGCGGCGGGGTTACCTACGAGCAGTACTTC. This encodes CASSLGGGVTYEQYF.

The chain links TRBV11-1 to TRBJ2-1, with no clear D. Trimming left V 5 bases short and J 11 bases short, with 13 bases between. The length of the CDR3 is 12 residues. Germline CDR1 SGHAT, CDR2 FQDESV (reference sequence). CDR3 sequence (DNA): TGTGCCAGCAGCGAGGTAGTGGGTAAGCAGTTCTTC. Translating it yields CASSEVVGKQFF.

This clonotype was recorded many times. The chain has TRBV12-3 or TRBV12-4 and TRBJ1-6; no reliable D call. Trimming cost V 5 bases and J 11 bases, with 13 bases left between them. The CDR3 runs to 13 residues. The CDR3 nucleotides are TGTGCCAGCAGTAAACAGACGGGCCCACCCCTCCACTTT. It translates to CASSKQTGPPLHF.

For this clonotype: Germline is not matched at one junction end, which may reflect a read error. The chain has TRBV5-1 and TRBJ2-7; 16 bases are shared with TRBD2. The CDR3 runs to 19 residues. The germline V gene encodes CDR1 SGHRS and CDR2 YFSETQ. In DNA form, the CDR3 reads TGCGCCAGCAGCCCAAGGGAGGGACTAGCGGGAGGGTTCTCCAACGAGCAGTACTTC. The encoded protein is CASSPREGLAGGFSNEQYF.

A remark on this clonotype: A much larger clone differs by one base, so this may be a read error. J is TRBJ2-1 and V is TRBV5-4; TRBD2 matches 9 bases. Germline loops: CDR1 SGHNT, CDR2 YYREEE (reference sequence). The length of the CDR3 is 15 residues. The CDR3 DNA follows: TGTGTCAGCACCCGCGTGGTAGCGGGAGATGGGGAGCAGTTCTTC. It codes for CVSTRVVAGDGEQFF.

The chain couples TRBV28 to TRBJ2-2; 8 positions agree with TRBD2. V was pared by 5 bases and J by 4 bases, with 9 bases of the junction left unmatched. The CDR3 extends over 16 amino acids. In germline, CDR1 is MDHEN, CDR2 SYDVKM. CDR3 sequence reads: CASSLGGRGGTGELFF. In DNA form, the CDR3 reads TGTGCCAGCAGTCTCGGTGGCCGGGGGGGCACCGGGGAGCTGTTTTTT.

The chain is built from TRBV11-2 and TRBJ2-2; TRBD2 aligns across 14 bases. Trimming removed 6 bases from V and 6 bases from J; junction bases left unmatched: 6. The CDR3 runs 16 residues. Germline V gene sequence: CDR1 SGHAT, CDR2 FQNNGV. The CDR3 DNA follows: TGTGCCAGCAGACAGGGACTAGCGGGAGTTGCCGGGGAGCTGTTTTTT. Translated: CASRQGLAGVAGELFF.

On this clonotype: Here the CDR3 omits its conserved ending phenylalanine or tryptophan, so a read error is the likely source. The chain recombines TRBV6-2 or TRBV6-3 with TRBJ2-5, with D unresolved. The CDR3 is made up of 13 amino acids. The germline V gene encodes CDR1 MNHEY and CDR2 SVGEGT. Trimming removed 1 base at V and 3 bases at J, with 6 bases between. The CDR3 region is CASSYYDEETQYL. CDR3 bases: TGTGCCAGCAGTTACTATGACGAAGAGACCCAGTACTTA.

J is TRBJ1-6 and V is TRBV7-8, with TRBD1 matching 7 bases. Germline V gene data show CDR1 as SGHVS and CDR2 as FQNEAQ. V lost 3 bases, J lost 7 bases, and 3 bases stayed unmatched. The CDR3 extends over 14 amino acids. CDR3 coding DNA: TGTGCCAGCAGCTTGACAGGGTCCAATTCACCCCTCCACTTT. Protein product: CASSLTGSNSPLHF.

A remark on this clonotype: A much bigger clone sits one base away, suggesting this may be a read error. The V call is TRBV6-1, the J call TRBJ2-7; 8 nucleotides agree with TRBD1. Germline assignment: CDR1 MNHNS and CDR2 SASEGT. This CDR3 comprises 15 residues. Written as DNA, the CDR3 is TGTGCCACCCTAGACCGGGACAGGACCTCCTACGAGCGGTACTTC. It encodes CATLDRDRTSYERYF.

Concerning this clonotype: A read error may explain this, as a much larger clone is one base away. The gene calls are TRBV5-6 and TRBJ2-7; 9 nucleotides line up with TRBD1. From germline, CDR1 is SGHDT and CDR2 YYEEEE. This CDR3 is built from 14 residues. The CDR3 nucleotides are TGTGCCAGCAGCCCAGGACAGGGGATGTACGAGCAGCACTTC. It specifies CASSPGQGMYEQHF.

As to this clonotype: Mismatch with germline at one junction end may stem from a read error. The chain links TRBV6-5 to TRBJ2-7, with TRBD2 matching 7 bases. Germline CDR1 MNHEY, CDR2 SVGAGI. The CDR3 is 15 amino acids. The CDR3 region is CATSYSAGDSYEQYF. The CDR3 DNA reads TGTGCCACCAGTTATTCGGCGGGGGATTCCTACGAGCAGTACTTT.

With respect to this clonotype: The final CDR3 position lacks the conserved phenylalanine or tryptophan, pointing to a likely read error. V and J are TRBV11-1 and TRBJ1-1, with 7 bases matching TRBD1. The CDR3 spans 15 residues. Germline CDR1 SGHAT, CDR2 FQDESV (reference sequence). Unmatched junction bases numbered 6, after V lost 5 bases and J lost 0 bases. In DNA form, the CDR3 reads TGTGCCAGCAGCGCCTACAGGGGTGTGAACACTGAAGCTTTCTCT. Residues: CASSAYRGVNTEAFS.

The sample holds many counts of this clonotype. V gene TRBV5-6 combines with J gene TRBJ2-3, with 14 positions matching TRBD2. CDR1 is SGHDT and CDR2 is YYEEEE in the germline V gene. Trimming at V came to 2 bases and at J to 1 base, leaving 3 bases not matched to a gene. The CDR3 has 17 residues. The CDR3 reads CASSLPGLAGGTDTQYF. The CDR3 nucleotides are TGTGCCAGCAGCTTACCGGGACTAGCGGGGGGCACAGATACGCAGTATTTT.

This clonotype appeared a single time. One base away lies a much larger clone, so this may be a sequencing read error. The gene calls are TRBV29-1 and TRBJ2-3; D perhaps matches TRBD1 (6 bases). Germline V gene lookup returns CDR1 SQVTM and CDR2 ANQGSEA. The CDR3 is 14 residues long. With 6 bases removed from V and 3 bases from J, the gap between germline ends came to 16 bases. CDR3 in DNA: TGCAGCGTGGGGGCGCAGGTGGTGACAGATACGCAGTATTTT. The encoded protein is CSVGAQVVTDTQYF.

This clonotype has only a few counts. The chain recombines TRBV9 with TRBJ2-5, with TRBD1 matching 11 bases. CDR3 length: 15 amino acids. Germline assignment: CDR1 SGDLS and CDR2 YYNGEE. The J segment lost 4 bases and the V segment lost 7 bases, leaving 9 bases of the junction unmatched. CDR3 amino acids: CASSLLDRGRETQYF. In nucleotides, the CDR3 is TGTGCCAGCTCCCTCTTGGACAGGGGGCGAGAGACCCAGTACTTC. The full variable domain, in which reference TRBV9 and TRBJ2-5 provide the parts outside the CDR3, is DSGVTQTPKHLITATGQRVTLRCSPRSGDLSVYWYQQSLDQGLQFLIQYYNGEERAKGNILERFSAQQFPDLHSELNLSSLELGDSALYFCASSLLDRGRETQYFGPGTRLLVL.

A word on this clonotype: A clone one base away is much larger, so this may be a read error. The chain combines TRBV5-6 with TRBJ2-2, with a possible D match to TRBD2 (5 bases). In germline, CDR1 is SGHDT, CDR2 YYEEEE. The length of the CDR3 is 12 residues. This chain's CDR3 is CASSLVLGELSF. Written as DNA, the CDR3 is TGTGCCAGCAGCTTGGTTCTCGGGGAGCTGTCTTTT.